These 31 T cell receptor beta chains originate from one sample sequenced in a study of blood T cell repertoires in COVID-19. The method was immunoSEQ multiplex PCR; TCRdb's version includes in-frame clones alone and lacks a portion of them. The sample consists of approximately 300,000 clones, nearly 90% of them appearing once. The sample was PBMCs or T cells enriched from blood (not recorded which). These receptors originate from a woman aged 18 to 35 with acute COVID-19.

The rearrangement uses TRBV18 and TRBJ1-1; 10 bases align to TRBD1. Germline CDR1 and CDR2: KGHSH and LQKENI. This CDR3 region has 15 residues. The ends lost 2 bases at V and 1 base at J; junction bases unmatched: 1. The CDR3 sequence: CASSPGTGANTEAFF. CDR3 sequence (DNA): TGTGCCAGCTCACCAGGGACAGGGGCGAACACTGAAGCTTTCTTT.

V is TRBV9 and J is TRBJ2-6, with D maybe TRBD2 (5 bases). CDR3 length: 15 residues. CDR1 SGDLS and CDR2 YYNGEE come from the germline V gene. Trimming shortened V by 0 bases and J by 2 bases, and 6 bases separated the two germline ends. Here the CDR3 reads CASSVGGTGANVLTF. CDR3 bases: TGTGCCAGCAGCGTAGGAGGGACTGGGGCCAACGTCCTGACTTTC.

V gene TRBV27 combines with J gene TRBJ1-5; TRBD1 agrees at 8 bases. The CDR3 has 15 amino acids. CDR1 is MNHEY and CDR2 is SMNVEV in the germline V gene (reference sequence). The V and J ends lost 5 bases and 5 bases, in that order; junction bases with no gene match: 8. The CDR3 DNA follows: TGTGCCAGCAGTCTGGACAGGGTCGGTCATCAGCCCCAGCATTTT. It encodes CASSLDRVGHQPQHF.

This chain joins TRBV7-9 and TRBJ2-7; no reliable D call. Trimming cost V 5 bases and J 6 bases, with 11 bases left between them. This CDR3 comprises 12 residues. Germline V lookup: CDR1 SEHNR, CDR2 FQNEAQ (reference sequence). CDR3 in DNA: TGTGCCAGCAGCCCAACCGGGTTCGAGCAGTACTTC. Amino acid sequence: CASSPTGFEQYF.

The chain combines TRBV9 with TRBJ2-7; 7 positions agree with TRBD1. CDR3 length: 18 amino acids. V trimming: 3 bases; J trimming: 3 bases; junction bases outside the gene matches: 18. CDR1 is SGDLS and CDR2 is YYNGEE in the germline V gene. CDR3 DNA sequence: TGTGCCAGCAGCGCGGGCAGGGCAGGGGGTTTTGACTACTACGAGCAGTACTTC. Protein: CASSAGRAGGFDYYEQYF. Filled out from reference TRBV9 and TRBJ2-7, the complete variable domain reads DSGVTQTPKHLITATGQRVTLRCSPRSGDLSVYWYQQSLDQGLQFLIQYYNGEERAKGNILERFSAQQFPDLHSELNLSSLELGDSALYFCASSAGRAGGFDYYEQYFGPGTRLTVT.

The chain carries TRBV28 and TRBJ1-1; TRBD1 matches 7 bases. The germline V gene has CDR1 MDHEN and CDR2 SYDVKM. Trimming cost V 6 bases and J 1 base; bases outside gene matches: 2. The CDR3 has 13 amino acids. This chain's CDR3 is CASSRDRNTEAFF. CDR3 in DNA: TGTGCCAGCAGCCGGGACAGGAACACTGAAGCTTTCTTT.

This chain uses TRBV6-5 with TRBJ2-3, with 8 bases that match TRBD1. The germline V gene has CDR1 MNHEY and CDR2 SVGAGI. Unmatched junction bases numbered 6, after V lost 6 bases and J lost 1 base. The CDR3 totals 15 residues. Here the CDR3 reads CASRPDRAGTDTQYF. DNA for the CDR3: TGTGCCAGCAGGCCGGACAGGGCAGGCACAGATACGCAGTATTTT.

This clone was seen a single time. The gene calls are TRBV18 and TRBJ2-3; 8 bases agree with TRBD1. This CDR3 spans 16 amino acids. After removal of 3 bases from V and 2 bases from J, the junction contained 7 bases not matched to a gene. CDR1 and CDR2 from the germline V gene are KGHSH and LQKENI. The CDR3 DNA reads as TGTGCCAGCTCACCGTGGACAGGGCAAAACACAGATACGCAGTATTTT. Residues: CASSPWTGQNTDTQYF.

The chain employs TRBV2 and TRBJ2-5; 7 bases match TRBD1. V shed 7 bases and J 2 bases; nucleotides not matched to a gene: 4. Germline values: CDR1 SNHLY, CDR2 FYNNEI. The CDR3 consists of 13 residues. The chain's CDR3 is CASKETGQETQYF. CDR3 DNA: TGTGCCAGCAAGGAGACAGGGCAAGAGACCCAGTACTTC.

This sequence joins TRBV2 and TRBJ2-1; 9 bases agree with TRBD2. The CDR3 consists of 16 residues. The V gene end was trimmed by 3 bases and the J gene end by 7 bases; junction bases not matched to a gene: 10. The germline gives CDR1 SNHLY, CDR2 FYNNEI. As DNA, the CDR3 is TGTGCCAGCAGTGATTTAGGGACTAGCATGGTGAATGAGCAGTTCTTC. Encoded protein: CASSDLGTSMVNEQFF.

The chain is built from TRBV2 and TRBJ2-1, with 11 nucleotides matching TRBD2. CDR1 and CDR2 from the germline V gene are SNHLY and FYNNEI. The length of the CDR3 is 14 residues. J gave up 8 bases and V 4 bases, and 4 bases lay outside the gene matches. The CDR3 region is CASSVTSGSDEQFF. The CDR3 nucleotides read TGTGCCAGCAGTGTTACTAGCGGGAGTGATGAGCAGTTCTTC. Drawing the rest from reference TRBV2 and TRBJ2-1, the complete variable domain is EPEVTQTPSHQVTQMGQEVILRCVPISNHLYFYWYRQILGQKVEFLVSFYNNEISEKSEIFDDQFSVERPDGSNFTLKIRSTKLEDSAMYFCASSVTSGSDEQFFGPGTRLTVL.

The rearrangement uses TRBV27 and TRBJ1-5, with TRBD1 as a possible D gene (6 bases). Trimming took off 4 bases at V and 6 bases at J, with 13 bases between the two ends. This CDR3 has 14 amino acids. The germline gives CDR1 MNHEY, CDR2 SMNVEV (reference sequence). The CDR3, as DNA: TGTGCCAGCAGTTCACAGGGTCCCGCTCAGCCCCAGCATTTT. Translation: CASSSQGPAQPQHF.

This chain uses TRBV7-2 with TRBJ1-4; the D gene is possibly TRBD1 (5 bases). Trimming shortened V by 5 bases and J by 0 bases, and 10 bases separated the two germline ends. The CDR3 covers 15 residues. The germline V gene has CDR1 SGHTA and CDR2 FQGNSA. This chain's CDR3 is CASSTQVATNEKLFF. The CDR3, as DNA: TGTGCCAGCAGCACACAGGTTGCAACTAATGAAAAACTGTTTTTT. Filled out from reference TRBV7-2 and TRBJ1-4, the complete variable domain reads GAGVSQSPSNKVTEKGKDVELRCDPISGHTALYWYRQSLGQGLEFLIYFQGNSAPDKSGLPSDRFSAERTGGSVSTLTIQRTQQEDSAVYLCASSTQVATNEKLFFGSGTQLSVL.

This clone was seen once. The genes are TRBV18 and TRBJ2-3; TRBD2 aligns across 7 bases. The V gene's germline CDR1 is KGHSH and CDR2 LQKENI. CDR3 size: 14 residues. The junction had 3 bases not matched to a gene; V was cut back by 4 bases and J by 2 bases. The CDR3 sequence: CASSRAGTTDTQYF. CDR3 nucleotides: TGTGCCAGCTCACGAGCGGGGACCACAGATACGCAGTATTTT.

This chain joins TRBV7-9 and TRBJ2-2; 7 bases line up with TRBD2. V gave up 0 bases and J gave up 0 bases; unmatched junction bases: 1. The germline gives CDR1 SEHNR, CDR2 FQNEAQ (reference sequence). The CDR3 runs 16 residues. Here the CDR3 reads CASSLALAANTGELFF. CDR3 DNA sequence: TGTGCCAGCAGCTTAGCTCTAGCGGCGAACACCGGGGAGCTGTTTTTT.

This sequence joins TRBV19 and TRBJ1-1, with 9 bases that match TRBD1. After removal of 6 bases from V and 3 bases from J, the junction contained 2 bases not matched to a gene. The length of the CDR3 is 13 residues. Germline CDR1 is LNHDA and CDR2 is SQIVND (reference sequence). The CDR3 coding sequence is TGTGCCAGTAGCAGACAGGGGGACACTGAAGCTTTCTTT. It codes for CASSRQGDTEAFF. Based on the CDR3 plus reference TRBV19 and TRBJ1-1, the full variable domain is DGGITQSPKYLFRKEGQNVTLSCEQNLNHDAMYWYRQDPGQGLRLIYYSQIVNDFQKGDIAEGYSVSREKKESFPLTVTSAQKNPTAFYLCASSRQGDTEAFFGQGTRLTVV.

This rearrangement joins TRBV7-8 to TRBJ2-7, with D perhaps matching TRBD2 (6 bases). V was pared by 0 bases and J by 4 bases, with 13 bases between. In germline, CDR1 is SGHVS, CDR2 FQNEAQ. The CDR3 loop spans 15 amino acids. CDR3 protein: CASSLAVGLTYEQYF. The CDR3 nucleotides are TGTGCCAGCAGCTTAGCGGTGGGACTCACATACGAGCAGTACTTC.

V is TRBV5-1 and J is TRBJ2-5, with a tentative D call TRBD1 (5 bases). The CDR3 is 15 residues long. The germline gives CDR1 SGHRS, CDR2 YFSETQ. The ends were cut back, 0 bases at V and 5 bases at J, with 14 bases in the middle. The CDR3 loop is CASSLGGESHETQYF. The CDR3 region has the DNA TGCGCCAGCAGCTTGGGGGGCGAGTCGCATGAGACCCAGTACTTC.

The chain carries TRBV5-8 and TRBJ1-5; tentative D call: TRBD1 (6 bases). There are 14 residues in the CDR3. Trimming removed 2 bases at V and 7 bases at J, with 13 bases between. Germline-derived CDR1 and CDR2 are SGHTS and YDEGEE. As DNA, the CDR3 is TGTGCCAGCAGCTTTAGGGGGGGGAGACAGCCCCAGCATTTT. Its protein product is CASSFRGGRQPQHF.

In its sample, this clone was seen many times. CDR3 nucleotide sequence: TGTGCCAGCAGCTTGGCTAGCGGCCAAGAGACCCAGTACTTC. Residues: CASSLASGQETQYF. The chain combines TRBV7-9 with TRBJ2-5; TRBD2 agrees at 7 bases. The CDR3 has 14 residues. Looked up from germline, CDR1 is SEHNR and CDR2 is FQNEAQ (reference sequence). J lost 1 base, V lost 3 bases, and 2 bases had no gene match. The whole variable domain, filled in from reference TRBV7-9 and TRBJ2-5, reads DTGVSQNPRHKITKRGQNVTFRCDPISEHNRLYWYRQTLGQGPEFLTYFQNEAQLEKSRLLSDRFSAERPKGSFSTLEIQRTEQGDSAMYLCASSLASGQETQYFGPGTRLLVL.

V usage is TRBV28 and J usage is TRBJ1-5, with 7 bases that match TRBD1. The CDR3 has 16 residues. Trimming cost V 4 bases and J 7 bases; bases outside gene matches: 13. Germline CDR1 reads MDHEN; CDR2 reads SYDVKM. The CDR3 coding sequence is TGTGCCAGCAGTTCGCTCGGGCAGGGGGAGTACCAGCCCCAGCATTTT. This codes for CASSSLGQGEYQPQHF.

The gene calls are TRBV30 and TRBJ1-1; D is unclear. Per the germline V gene, CDR1 is GTSNPN and CDR2 is SVGIG (reference sequence). The CDR3 has 11 residues. The V end was cut by 8 bases, the J end by 4 bases, with 11 bases between. CDR3 in amino acids: CAGRGGTEAFF. DNA of the CDR3: TGTGCCGGCAGAGGAGGCACTGAAGCTTTCTTT.

This sequence joins TRBV28 and TRBJ2-1, with 11 bases lining up with TRBD2. The CDR3 loop spans 14 amino acids. V shed 8 bases, J shed 3 bases, and the junction held 3 bases outside the gene matches. Germline V CDR1 and CDR2: MDHEN, SYDVKM. In DNA, the CDR3 is TGTGCCAGCGGGACTAGCGGTTTCTACAATGAGCAGTTCTTC. As protein: CASGTSGFYNEQFF.

The genes are TRBV30 and TRBJ1-3; D unresolved. The CDR3 spans 14 residues. The V gene lost 1 base and the J gene lost 0 bases, with 7 bases spanning the gap. Germline-derived CDR1 and CDR2 are GTSNPN and SVGIG (reference sequence). The CDR3 bases are TGTGCCTGGAGTGATACTTTCTCTGGAAACACCATATATTTT. Amino acid sequence: CAWSDTFSGNTIYF.

The V and J genes are TRBV11-2 and TRBJ1-1; D perhaps matches TRBD1 (5 bases). Trimming pared 5 bases from V and 6 bases from J, leaving 19 bases between. Germline CDR1 reads SGHAT; CDR2 reads FQNNGV. This CDR3 region has 15 residues. CDR3 in DNA: TGTGCCAGCAGCCACGGGGACTTATCTCACCCTGAAGCTTTCTTT. Its protein is CASSHGDLSHPEAFF.

V usage is TRBV27 and J usage is TRBJ1-5; tentatively, D is TRBD1 (5 bases). The CDR3 runs 13 residues. Germline V gene lookup returns CDR1 MNHEY and CDR2 SMNVEV (reference sequence). Trimming cost V 2 bases and J 7 bases, with 9 bases left between them. CDR3 nucleotides: TGTGCCAGCAGTTTACAGGGAATACAGCCCCAGCATTTT. Its protein is CASSLQGIQPQHF.

The CDR3 nucleotides read TGTGCCAGCGGATCCCAAGGGAGGGGGTACGAGCAGTACTTC. This translates into CASGSQGRGYEQYF. This rearrangement joins TRBV5-5 to TRBJ2-7; the D gene is possibly TRBD2 (7 bases). V was clipped by 7 bases and J by 4 bases, with 18 bases between them. The CDR3 spans 14 residues. Germline V gene data show CDR1 as SGHKS and CDR2 as YYEKEE (reference sequence).

V is TRBV2 and J is TRBJ2-7; 7 bases agree with TRBD1. The CDR3 has 14 residues. The junction had 7 bases not matched to a gene; V was cut back by 8 bases and J by 0 bases. Germline CDR1 is SNHLY and CDR2 is FYNNEI. CDR3: CASRGQASSYEQYF. For the CDR3, the DNA is TGTGCCAGCCGAGGACAGGCTAGCTCCTACGAGCAGTACTTC. The full variable domain, completed using reference TRBV2 and TRBJ2-7, is EPEVTQTPSHQVTQMGQEVILRCVPISNHLYFYWYRQILGQKVEFLVSFYNNEISEKSEIFDDQFSVERPDGSNFTLKIRSTKLEDSAMYFCASRGQASSYEQYFGPGTRLTVT.

The chain carries TRBV10-1 and TRBJ1-2; D might be TRBD1 (6 bases). Trimming shortened V by 4 bases and J by 4 bases, and 19 bases separated the two germline ends. CDR3 length: 16 residues. Germline lookup yields CDR1 WNHNN and CDR2 SYGVQD (reference sequence). The CDR3 here is CASSVVKMGAAYGYTF. The CDR3 DNA reads as TGCGCCAGCAGTGTCGTGAAAATGGGGGCTGCCTATGGCTACACCTTC.

The chain joins TRBV16 to TRBJ1-2; D call uncertain. The CDR3 totals 16 residues. Germline assignment: CDR1 KGHSY and CDR2 FQNENV. V gave up 0 bases and J gave up 2 bases, with 13 bases separating them. The CDR3 coding sequence is TGTGCCAGCAGCCAATCGTATCAGGCCATCAACTATGGCTACACCTTC. Protein: CASSQSYQAINYGYTF.

This clone has only a few counts. This chain uses TRBV19 with TRBJ2-3; D may be TRBD2 (5 bases). The CDR3 sequence is 18 residues long. Trimming shortened V by 5 bases and J by 4 bases, and 25 bases separated the two germline ends. Germline V gives CDR1 LNHDA, CDR2 SQIVND (reference sequence). The CDR3 loop reads CASSYSSPKLGTPDTQYF. The CDR3 nucleotides are TGTGCCAGTAGTTACAGCTCCCCTAAACTAGGTACGCCAGATACGCAGTATTTT.